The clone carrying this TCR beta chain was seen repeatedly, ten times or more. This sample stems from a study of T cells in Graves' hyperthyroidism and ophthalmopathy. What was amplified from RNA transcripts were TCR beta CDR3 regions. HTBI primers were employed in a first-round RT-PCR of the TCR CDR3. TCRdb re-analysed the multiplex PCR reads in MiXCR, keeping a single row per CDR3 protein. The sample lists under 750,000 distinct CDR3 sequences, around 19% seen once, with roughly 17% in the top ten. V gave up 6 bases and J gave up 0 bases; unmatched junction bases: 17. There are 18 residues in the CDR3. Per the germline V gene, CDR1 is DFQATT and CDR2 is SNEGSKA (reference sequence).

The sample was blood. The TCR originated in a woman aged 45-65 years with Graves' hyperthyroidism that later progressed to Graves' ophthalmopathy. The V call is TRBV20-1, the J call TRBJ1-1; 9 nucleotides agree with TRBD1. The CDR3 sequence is CSAQKRYRGLEVNTEAFF. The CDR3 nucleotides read TGCAGTGCCCAAAAGCGATACAGGGGGCTCGAGGTGAACACTGAAGCTTTCTTT.